The 3 T cell receptor beta chains presented below share a single source sample, sequenced in a study of T cells in Graves' hyperthyroidism and ophthalmopathy. Template material for amplifying TCR beta CDR3 regions consisted of RNA transcripts. With the HTBI primer set, the TCR CDR3 went through a first round of RT-PCR. TCRdb processed the multiplex PCR reads anew with MiXCR; each CDR3 protein has one entry. The data show around 700,000 distinct CDR3 sequences, around 19% seen once. The specimen was blood. These receptors all stem from a woman between 45 and 65 years old with Graves' hyperthyroidism that later progressed to Graves' ophthalmopathy.

This clonotype was found a few times. This sequence joins TRBV9 and TRBJ2-2; unclear D gene. Germline V CDR1 and CDR2: SGDLS, YYNGEE. V was cut by 0 bases and J by 3 bases, with 6 bases left in between. This CDR3 region has 14 residues. Here the CDR3 DNA reads TGTGCCAGCAGCGTAGATTATTACACCGGGGAGCTGTTTTTT. Translated: CASSVDYYTGELFF.

This clonotype was seen at least ten times. The chain combines TRBV7-2 with TRBJ2-3; 9 nucleotides align to TRBD1. V lost 3 bases to trimming and J lost 3 bases; unmatched junction nucleotides: 4. CDR3 size: 15 residues. Germline assignment: CDR1 SGHTA and CDR2 FQGNSA. CDR3 coding DNA: TGTGCCAGCAGCTTCCTGGGACAGGGAACAGATACGCAGTATTTT. Translating it yields CASSFLGQGTDTQYF.

This clonotype was seen ten or more times. This rearrangement joins TRBV18 to TRBJ2-1, with D hard to call. This CDR3 spans 13 amino acids. Germline lookup yields CDR1 KGHSH and CDR2 LQKENI. Between the trimmed V and J ends, which lost 0 bases and 8 bases, there was a span of 8 bases. CDR3 protein: CASSPPSGYEQFF. Written as DNA, the CDR3 is TGTGCCAGCTCACCACCGTCCGGGTATGAGCAGTTCTTC.